The T cell receptor beta chain under discussion was sequenced for a study of shared clonotypes between healthy human individuals. Broader study findings: Clonotype sharing among the donors was expected to vary with sequencing depth. Naive subsets generally exceeded memory subsets in estimated richness. Rarefaction curves obtained for sorted subsets showed sequencing incomplete despite large depth.

CDR3 size: 14 residues. The V gene end was trimmed by 4 bases and the J gene end by 8 bases; junction bases not matched to a gene: 8. CDR1 and CDR2 from the germline V gene are SGDLS and YYNGEE. Only in-frame clones appear in the TCRdb table, and some are missing; sequencing was by immunoSEQ multiplex PCR. The sample comprises about 1.1 million clones, approximately 78% of which are singletons, and under 0.8% rests with the top ten. On this clone itself: What it recognizes is unknown.

Sequencing input: memory CD4+ T cells from PBMCs. Subset given: CD45RA-negative fraction. The TCR comes from a young man in good health. Some clones in this sample may be carry-over from other donors' samples. This sequence joins TRBV9 and TRBJ1-4, with 7 bases matching TRBD1. As DNA, the CDR3 is TGTGCCAGCAGCCCCCGGGGACAGCGGGAAAAACTGTTTTTT. Amino acids: CASSPRGQREKLFF.